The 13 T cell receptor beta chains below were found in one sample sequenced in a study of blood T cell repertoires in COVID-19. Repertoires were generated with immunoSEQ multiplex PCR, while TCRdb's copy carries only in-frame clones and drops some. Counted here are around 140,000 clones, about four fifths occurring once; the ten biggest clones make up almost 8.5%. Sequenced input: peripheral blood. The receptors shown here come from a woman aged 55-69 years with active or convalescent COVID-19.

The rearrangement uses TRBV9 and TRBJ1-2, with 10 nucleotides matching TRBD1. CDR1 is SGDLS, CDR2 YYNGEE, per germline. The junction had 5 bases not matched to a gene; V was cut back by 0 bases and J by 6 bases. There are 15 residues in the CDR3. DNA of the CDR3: TGTGCCAGCAGCGTAGCGGACAGGGGGTTGAATGGCTACACCTTC. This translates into CASSVADRGLNGYTF.

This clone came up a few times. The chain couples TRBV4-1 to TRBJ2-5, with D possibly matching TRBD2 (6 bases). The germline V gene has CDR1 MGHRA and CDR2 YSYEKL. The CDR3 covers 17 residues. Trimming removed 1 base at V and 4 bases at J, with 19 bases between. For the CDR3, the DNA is TGCGCCAGCAGCCAAGTGGGGGGAGGCCGCAGATTAGAGACCCAGTACTTC. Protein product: CASSQVGGGRRLETQYF.

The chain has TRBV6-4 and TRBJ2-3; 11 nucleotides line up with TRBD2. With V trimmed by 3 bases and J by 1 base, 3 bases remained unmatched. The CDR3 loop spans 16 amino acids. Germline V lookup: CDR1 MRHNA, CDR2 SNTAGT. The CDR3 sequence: CASSEQTSGGTDTQYF. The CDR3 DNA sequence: TGTGCCAGCAGTGAACAGACTAGCGGGGGCACAGATACGCAGTATTTT.

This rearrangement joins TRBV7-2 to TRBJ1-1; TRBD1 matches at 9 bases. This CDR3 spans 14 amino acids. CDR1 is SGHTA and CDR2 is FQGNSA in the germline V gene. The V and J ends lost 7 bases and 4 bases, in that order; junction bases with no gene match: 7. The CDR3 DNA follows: TGTGCCAGCAACAACAGGGGGCGCGGCACTGAAGCTTTCTTT. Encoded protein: CASNNRGRGTEAFF.

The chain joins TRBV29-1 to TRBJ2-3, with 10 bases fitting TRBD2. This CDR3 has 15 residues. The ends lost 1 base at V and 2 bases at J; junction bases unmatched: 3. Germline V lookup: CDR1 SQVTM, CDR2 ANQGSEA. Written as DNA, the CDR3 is TGCAGCGTTGAAGGTCTAGCGGGGGACACAGATACGCAGTATTTT. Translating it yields CSVEGLAGDTDTQYF.

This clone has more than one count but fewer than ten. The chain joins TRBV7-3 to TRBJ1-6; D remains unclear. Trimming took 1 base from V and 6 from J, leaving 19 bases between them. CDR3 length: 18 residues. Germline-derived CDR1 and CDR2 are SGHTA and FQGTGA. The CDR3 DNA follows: TGTGCCAGCAGCTTAAACCCCGGGTTAGGTGAAGCTAATTCACCCCTCCACTTT. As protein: CASSLNPGLGEANSPLHF.

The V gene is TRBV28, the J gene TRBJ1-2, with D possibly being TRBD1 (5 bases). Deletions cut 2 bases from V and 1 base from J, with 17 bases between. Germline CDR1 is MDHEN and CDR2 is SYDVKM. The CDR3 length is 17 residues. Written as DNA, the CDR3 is TGTGCCAGCAGTTTAGACAGAACCAAGTCTGTTAACTATGGCTACACCTTC. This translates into CASSLDRTKSVNYGYTF.

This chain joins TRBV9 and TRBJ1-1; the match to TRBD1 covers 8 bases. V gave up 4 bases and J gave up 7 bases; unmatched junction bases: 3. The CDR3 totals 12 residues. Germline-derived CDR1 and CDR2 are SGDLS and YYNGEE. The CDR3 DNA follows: TGTGCCAGCAGCAAAACAGGGGGTGAAGCTTTCTTT. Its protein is CASSKTGGEAFF.

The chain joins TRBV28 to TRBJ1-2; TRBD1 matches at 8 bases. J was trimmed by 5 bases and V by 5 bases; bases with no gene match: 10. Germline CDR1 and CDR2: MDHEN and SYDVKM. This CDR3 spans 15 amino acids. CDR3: CASSPGGTGRYGYTF. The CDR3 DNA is TGTGCCAGCAGTCCTGGGGGGACAGGAAGGTATGGCTACACCTTC.

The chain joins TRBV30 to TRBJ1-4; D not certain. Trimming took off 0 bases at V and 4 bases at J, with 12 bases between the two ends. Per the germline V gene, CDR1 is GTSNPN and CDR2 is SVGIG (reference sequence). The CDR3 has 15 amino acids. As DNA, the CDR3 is TGTGCCTGGAGTGTACGAGGGTTTCTTAATGAAAAACTGTTTTTT. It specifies CAWSVRGFLNEKLFF. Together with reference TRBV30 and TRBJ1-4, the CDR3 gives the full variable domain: SQTIHQWPATLVQPVGSPLSLECTVEGTSNPNLYWYRQAAGRGLQLLFYSVGIGQISSEVPQNLSASRPQDRQFILSSKKLLLSDSGFYLCAWSVRGFLNEKLFFGSGTQLSVL.

The CDR3, as DNA: TGTGCCAGCTCACCGTGGGTGGGACAAGACCCGGGACAGCTGTTTTTT. It translates to CASSPWVGQDPGQLFF. This sequence joins TRBV18 and TRBJ1-4; 7 nucleotides agree with TRBD1. Per germline, CDR1 KGHSH and CDR2 LQKENI. Trimming took 3 bases from V and 14 from J; bases not matched to a gene: 18. The CDR3 has 16 amino acids.

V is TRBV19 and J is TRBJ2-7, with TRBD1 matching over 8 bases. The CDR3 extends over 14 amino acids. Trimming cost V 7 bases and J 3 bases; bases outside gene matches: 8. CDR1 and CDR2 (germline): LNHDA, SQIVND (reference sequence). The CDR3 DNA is TGTGCCAGTACCCCGGGACAGGACTTCTACGAGCAGTACGTC. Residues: CASTPGQDFYEQYV.

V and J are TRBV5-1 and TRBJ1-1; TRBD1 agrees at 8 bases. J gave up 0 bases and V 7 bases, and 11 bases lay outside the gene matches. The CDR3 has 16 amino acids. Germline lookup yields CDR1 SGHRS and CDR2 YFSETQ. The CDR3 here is CASSGQGSLMNTEAFF. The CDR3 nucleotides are TGCGCCAGCTCCGGACAGGGTTCACTCATGAACACTGAAGCTTTCTTT.